A selection of T cell receptor beta chains follows, all from one sample in a study of Ad26.COV2.S vaccination and SARS-CoV-2 variants. Clones were sequenced by immunoSEQ multiplex PCR, and TCRdb holds only the in-frame ones, with some missing. Altogether 350,000 to 450,000 clones are present, about 85% being singletons, with the ten largest covering roughly 3.1%. This material consisted of peripheral blood, taken in a trial of Ad26.COV2.S vaccine versus placebo. The source of these receptors is a person aged 18-65 years who received the Ad26.COV2.S COVID-19 vaccine or a placebo. Each CDR3 is given with its conserved first and last residue. A D gene is named only where the DNA matches it firmly. Clone size is stated in some rows and not others, as once, few, many or a class when expanded.

CASSYSGAGVEETQYF	TGTGCCAGCAGTTACTCAGGGGCGGGAGTAGAAGAGACCCAGTACTTC	TRBV6-6	TRBJ2-5	TRBD2	.
CASSGDGMIYNEQFF	TGTGCCAGCAGCGGCGACGGAATGATATACAATGAGCAGTTCTTC	TRBV9	TRBJ2-1	.	.
CASGRGNYSPLHF	TGTGCCAGCGGGAGGGGAAATTATTCACCCCTCCACTTT	TRBV12-3/TRBV12-4	TRBJ1-6	.	once
CASSWGRGQETQYF	TGCGCCAGCAGCTGGGGCCGGGGGCAAGAGACCCAGTACTTC	TRBV5-1	TRBJ2-5	.	.
CASSLETSGPYEQYF	TGCGCCAGCAGCCTTGAGACTAGCGGGCCCTACGAGCAGTACTTC	TRBV4-3	TRBJ2-7	TRBD2	.
CASSLVSLVPLEARDTQYF	TGTGCCAGCAGTTTAGTTTCCCTTGTCCCCCTCGAGGCGCGGGATACGCAGTATTTT	TRBV28	TRBJ2-3	.	.
CASSLAFRGQGGTLGTEAFF	TGTGCCAGCAGCTTAGCTTTTAGGGGACAGGGGGGTACGTTAGGTACTGAAGCTTTCTTT	TRBV7-8	TRBJ1-1	TRBD1	.
CAWSADISYNSPLHF	TGTGCCTGGAGCGCTGACATTTCCTATAATTCACCCCTCCACTTT	TRBV30	TRBJ1-6	.	.
CASSIGERWTYEQYF	TGTGCCAGTAGTATAGGTGAGCGGTGGACCTACGAGCAGTACTTC	TRBV19	TRBJ2-7	.	few
CASSPTGGETQYF	TGTGCCAGCAGCCCTACGGGAGGAGAGACCCAGTACTTC	TRBV5-5	TRBJ2-5	TRBD2	.
CASSQSRVSYEQYF	TGCGCCAGCAGCCAATCCAGGGTCTCCTACGAGCAGTACTTC	TRBV4-3	TRBJ2-7	.	.
CATSRDVNTGELFF	TGTGCCACCAGCCGGGACGTGAACACCGGGGAGCTGTTTTTT	TRBV15	TRBJ2-2	.	.
CASSYSDQYQPQHF	TGTGCCAGCAGTTACTCCGATCAATATCAGCCCCAGCATTTT	TRBV6-2/TRBV6-3	TRBJ1-5	.	.
CASSLYVEETQYF	TGTGCCAGCAGCTTATACGTAGAAGAGACCCAGTACTTC	TRBV7-9	TRBJ2-5	.	.
CASSLGRTTNNEQFF	TGCGCCAGCAGCTTGGGCCGCACCACCAACAATGAGCAGTTCTTC	TRBV5-1	TRBJ2-1	.	.
CASSLNTQMGYGYTF	TGTGCCAGCAGCTTAAACACCCAGATGGGCTATGGCTACACCTTC	TRBV7-9	TRBJ1-2	.	few
CASRGLAGYEQYF	TGTGCCAGCAGGGGACTAGCGGGGTACGAGCAGTACTTC	TRBV6-5	TRBJ2-7	TRBD2	.
CASSYSFGYTYQETQYF	TGTGCCAGCAGTTACTCGTTCGGTTATACGTACCAAGAGACCCAGTACTTC	TRBV6-2/TRBV6-3	TRBJ2-5	.	once
CASSDGRGGIQPQHF	TGTGCCAGCAGTGATGGCAGGGGAGGGATTCAGCCCCAGCATTTT	TRBV6-1	TRBJ1-5	.	.
CASSRTGAEAFF	TGCGCCAGCAGCCGGACGGGGGCTGAAGCTTTCTTT	TRBV4-3	TRBJ1-1	.	once
CASRKDRVNGYTF	TGTGCCAGCAGAAAAGACAGGGTTAATGGCTACACCTTC	TRBV6-6	TRBJ1-2	TRBD1	.
CASSLVGISTEAFF	TGTGCCAGCAGTTTAGTAGGGATTTCGACTGAAGCTTTCTTT	TRBV28	TRBJ1-1	.	.
CASSQDRGQPQHF	TGTGCCAGCAGCCAAGATCGGGGTCAGCCCCAGCATTTT	TRBV3-1/TRBV3-2	TRBJ1-5	.	.
CASSLGQELNQPQHF	TGTGCCAGCAGCTTGGGACAGGAACTCAATCAGCCCCAGCATTTT	TRBV7-9	TRBJ1-5	TRBD1	.
CASSPGQHRETQYF	TGTGCCAGTAGCCCGGGACAGCACAGGGAGACCCAGTACTTC	TRBV19	TRBJ2-5	TRBD1	.